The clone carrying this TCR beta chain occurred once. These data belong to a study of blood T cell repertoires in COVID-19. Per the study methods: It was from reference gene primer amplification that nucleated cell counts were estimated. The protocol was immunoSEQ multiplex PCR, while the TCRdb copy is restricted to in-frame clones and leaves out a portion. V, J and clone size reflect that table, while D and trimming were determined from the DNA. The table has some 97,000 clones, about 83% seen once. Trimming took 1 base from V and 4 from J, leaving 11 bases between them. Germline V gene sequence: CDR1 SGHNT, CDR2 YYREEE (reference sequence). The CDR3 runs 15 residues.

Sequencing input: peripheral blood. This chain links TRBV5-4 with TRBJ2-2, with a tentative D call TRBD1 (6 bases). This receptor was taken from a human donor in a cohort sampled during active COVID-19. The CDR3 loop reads CASSLNRATTGELFF. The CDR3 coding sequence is TGTGCCAGCAGCTTGAACAGGGCGACCACCGGGGAGCTGTTTTTT.